Following are 21 T cell receptor beta chains from one sample sequenced in a study of blood T cells in healthy people across ages. A sample-barcoded 5' primer and a J-beta primer mix were used in a second PCR of roughly 6 to 12 cycles. In TCRdb, the 5' RACE reads were re-called with MiXCR into one record per CDR3 protein. The table has hundreds of thousands of distinct CDR3 sequences, about 20% seen once. Source material: blood. The receptors come from a man aged 65 to 79 in good health.

V gene TRBV12-3 or TRBV12-4 combines with J gene TRBJ1-3; the D gene is possibly TRBD1 (5 bases). CDR3 size: 15 residues. V was trimmed by 6 bases and J by 3 bases, leaving 15 bases between them. The CDR3: CASSRKGTDGNTIYF. DNA of the CDR3: TGTGCCAGCAGCCGAAAAGGGACGGATGGAAACACCATATATTTT.

V and J are TRBV12-3 or TRBV12-4 and TRBJ2-3; 7 nucleotides agree with TRBD2. The V segment lost 8 bases and the J segment 3 bases; nucleotides outside the gene matches: 5. The CDR3 runs to 13 residues. The CDR3 bases are TGTGCCAGCGGAAAGCGGGATACAGATACGCAGTATTTT. Translated, it gives CASGKRDTDTQYF.

Remarks on this clonotype: The junction does not match germline at one end; this may be a read error. The chain carries TRBV20-1 and TRBJ2-3, with a possible D match to TRBD1 (5 bases). Per the germline V gene, CDR1 is DFQATT and CDR2 is SNEGSKA (reference sequence). CDR3 size: 13 residues. The CDR3 nucleotides read TGCAGTGCTTCTCCGACAGCCACAGATACGCAGTGTTTT. Amino acids: CSASPTATDTQCF.

V and J are TRBV5-1 and TRBJ2-5; the match to TRBD1 covers 7 bases. The CDR3 runs to 14 residues. Germline CDR1 and CDR2: SGHRS and YFSETQ. Losses at the gene ends were 3 bases for V and 3 bases for J; bases not matched to a gene: 5. The chain's CDR3 is CASSSFTGEETQYF. CDR3 in DNA: TGCGCCAGCAGCTCTTTCACAGGGGAAGAGACCCAGTACTTC.

This clonotype was seen a handful of times. The J gene is TRBJ2-2, the V gene TRBV29-1; 11 nucleotides line up with TRBD1. After removal of 5 bases from V and 7 bases from J, the junction contained 6 bases not matched to a gene. This CDR3 spans 14 amino acids. The V gene's germline CDR1 is SQVTM and CDR2 ANQGSEA. The CDR3 protein is CSVPGQGVVGELFF. CDR3 coding DNA: TGCAGCGTTCCGGGACAGGGGGTCGTCGGGGAGCTGTTTTTT.

This clonotype has a handful of counts. This chain uses TRBV7-9 with TRBJ2-5; 7 bases are a match to TRBD1. With 2 bases clipped from V and 1 base from J, the junction kept 7 bases outside the gene matches. The V gene's germline CDR1 is SEHNR and CDR2 FQNEAQ (reference sequence). The CDR3 contains 16 residues. For the CDR3, the DNA is TGTGCCAGCAGCTTATACCGGGGACAGACCCAAGAGACCCAGTACTTC. Amino acid sequence: CASSLYRGQTQETQYF. Supplemented by reference TRBV7-9 and TRBJ2-5, the full variable domain reads DTGVSQNPRHKITKRGQNVTFRCDPISEHNRLYWYRQTLGQGPEFLTYFQNEAQLEKSRLLSDRFSAERPKGSFSTLEIQRTEQGDSAMYLCASSLYRGQTQETQYFGPGTRLLVL.

Points on this clonotype: The germline gene is not matched at one end of the junction; a read error may be the cause. The V and J genes are TRBV28 and TRBJ1-5; D uncertain. The germline V gene has CDR1 MDHEN and CDR2 SYDVKM. This CDR3 region has 15 residues. As DNA, the CDR3 is TGTGCCAGCAGCCACCCGGGCTCTAGCAATCGGCCCCAGCATTTT. As protein: CASSHPGSSNRPQHF.

The rearrangement joins TRBV6-5 to TRBJ1-1, with 9 bases that match TRBD1. The CDR3 contains 14 residues. V was clipped by 6 bases and J by 6 bases; unmatched bases: 8. Germline CDR1 is MNHEY and CDR2 is SVGAGI. The CDR3 sequence is CASSTDRGLAEAFF. The CDR3 DNA reads as TGTGCCAGCAGCACTGACAGGGGGTTGGCTGAAGCTTTCTTT.

V is TRBV12-3 or TRBV12-4 and J is TRBJ1-2, with D tentatively TRBD1 (5 bases). V was clipped by 4 bases and J by 13 bases, with 16 bases between them. This CDR3 comprises 12 residues. The CDR3 DNA is TGTGCCAGCAGTTCCCGGGGCCTCCCTTCCACCTTC. This sequence encodes CASSSRGLPSTF.

This clonotype showed up many times. V is TRBV7-7 and J is TRBJ2-5, with D tentatively TRBD1 (5 bases). Germline CDR1 is SSHAT and CDR2 is FNYEAQ (reference sequence). V lost 5 bases, J lost 2 bases, and 18 bases lay in between. The CDR3 runs 16 residues. This chain's CDR3 is CASSRGTGALQETQYF. CDR3 coding DNA: TGTGCCAGCAGCCGCGGAACAGGAGCTCTACAAGAGACCCAGTACTTC.

The chain is built from TRBV10-3 and TRBJ2-7, with D perhaps matching TRBD1 (5 bases). The germline V gene encodes CDR1 ENHRY and CDR2 SYGVKD. Trimming left V 0 bases short and J 6 bases short, with 12 bases between. The CDR3 covers 14 residues. In DNA form, the CDR3 reads TGTGCCATCAGTGAGTCCGCAGGGCTACGCGAGCAGTACGTC. The encoded protein is CAISESAGLREQYV.

The chain recombines TRBV6-5 with TRBJ1-5; tentatively, D is TRBD1 (5 bases). Between the trimmed V and J ends, which lost 5 bases and 7 bases, there was a span of 21 bases. The CDR3 covers 16 residues. Germline V gives CDR1 MNHEY, CDR2 SVGAGI. Here the CDR3 reads CASSTRPWGREQPQHF. Here the CDR3 DNA reads TGTGCCAGCAGTACTCGCCCCTGGGGCAGGGAACAGCCCCAGCATTTT.

This sequence joins TRBV12-3 or TRBV12-4 and TRBJ1-5, with TRBD1 matching over 9 bases. Trimming at V came to 3 bases and at J to 6 bases, leaving 3 bases not matched to a gene. This CDR3 has 14 residues. The chain's CDR3 is CASSFTGGGQPQHF. The CDR3 nucleotides read TGTGCCAGCAGTTTCACAGGGGGCGGTCAGCCCCAGCATTTT.

This clonotype was found a few times. J is TRBJ1-1 and V is TRBV9; D ambiguous. Germline CDR1 SGDLS, CDR2 YYNGEE. V was pared by 2 bases and J by 0 bases, with 11 bases between. The length of the CDR3 is 15 residues. The CDR3 region has the DNA TGTGCCAGCAGCGTCCTCCAGAGCATGAACACTGAAGCTTTCTTT. Its protein product is CASSVLQSMNTEAFF. Full variable domain (rest looked up from reference TRBV9 and TRBJ1-1): DSGVTQTPKHLITATGQRVTLRCSPRSGDLSVYWYQQSLDQGLQFLIQYYNGEERAKGNILERFSAQQFPDLHSELNLSSLELGDSALYFCASSVLQSMNTEAFFGQGTRLTVV.

The chain employs TRBV11-2 and TRBJ2-7; 8 bases match TRBD1. J gave up 0 bases and V 6 bases, and 7 bases lay outside the gene matches. The CDR3 extends over 15 amino acids. Germline V lookup: CDR1 SGHAT, CDR2 FQNNGV. CDR3 protein: CASRQTGASSYEQYF. DNA of the CDR3: TGTGCCAGCAGACAGACAGGGGCGAGCTCCTACGAGCAGTACTTC.

The sample holds many counts of this clonotype. J is TRBJ1-2 and V is TRBV5-1, with 10 bases fitting TRBD1. CDR1 is SGHRS, CDR2 YFSETQ, per germline. The J segment lost 3 bases and the V segment lost 2 bases, leaving 13 bases of the junction unmatched. The CDR3 spans 18 residues. The CDR3: CASSLTGQGVNTDYGYTF. DNA of the CDR3: TGCGCCAGCAGCTTAACAGGACAGGGGGTTAACACTGACTATGGCTACACCTTC.

This clonotype occurred a few times. The V call is TRBV20-1, the J call TRBJ2-3; 7 bases agree with TRBD2. The junction had 7 bases not matched to a gene; V was cut back by 5 bases and J by 2 bases. CDR3 length equals 14 residues. The germline gives CDR1 DFQATT, CDR2 SNEGSKA (reference sequence). The CDR3 DNA reads as TGCAGTGCTGGAGCGGGACTCTACACAGATACGCAGTATTTT. Translated, it gives CSAGAGLYTDTQYF.

The chain combines TRBV7-2 with TRBJ1-5; maybe TRBD1 (6 bases). CDR1 is SGHTA and CDR2 is FQGNSA in the germline V gene. Deletions cut 8 bases from V and 0 bases from J, with 8 bases between. There are 13 residues in the CDR3. The CDR3 spells CASGQNSNQPQHF. CDR3 in DNA: TGTGCCAGCGGACAGAATAGCAATCAGCCCCAGCATTTT. Variable domain in full (rest from reference TRBV7-2 and TRBJ1-5): GAGVSQSPSNKVTEKGKDVELRCDPISGHTALYWYRQSLGQGLEFLIYFQGNSAPDKSGLPSDRFSAERTGGSVSTLTIQRTQQEDSAVYLCASGQNSNQPQHFGDGTRLSIL.

This clonotype has a handful of counts. This sequence joins TRBV14 and TRBJ2-3; TRBD2 is a possible D gene (6 bases). The CDR3 covers 16 residues. Germline CDR1 reads SGHDN; CDR2 reads FVKESK. The germline V and J ends were trimmed by 2 bases and 0 bases, with 12 bases remaining between them. In DNA, the CDR3 is TGTGCCAGCAGCCAACTTCAGCGGGCGAGCACAGATACGCAGTATTTT. It yields the protein CASSQLQRASTDTQYF.

The chain couples TRBV27 to TRBJ2-1; D unresolved. Trimming shortened V by 1 base and J by 4 bases, and 14 bases separated the two germline ends. From germline, CDR1 is MNHEY and CDR2 SMNVEV (reference sequence). The CDR3 length is 16 residues. CDR3 in amino acids: CASSLLETARYNEQFF. The CDR3 DNA sequence: TGTGCCAGCAGTTTATTGGAGACCGCCCGTTACAATGAGCAGTTCTTC.

This clonotype was detected a few times. V usage is TRBV20-1 and J usage is TRBJ1-4, with a possible D match to TRBD1 (6 bases). This CDR3 comprises 13 residues. Germline loops: CDR1 DFQATT, CDR2 SNEGSKA (reference sequence). V dropped 6 bases and J dropped 8 bases, with 16 bases sitting between them. The DNA for the CDR3 is TGCAGTGCCGAGATAGGGGGAGACGAAAAACTGTTTTTT. This encodes CSAEIGGDEKLFF.